The clone carrying this T cell receptor (beta chain) was picked up a small number of times. The sample originates from a study of early T cells in non-severe SARS-CoV-2 infection. For the study at large: Unsorted whole-blood RNA was sequenced in bulk, leaving chains unpaired.

The CDR3 runs to 14 residues. V shed 6 bases and J shed 4 bases, with 12 bases lying between them. The germline V gene has CDR1 SNHLY and CDR2 FYNNEI. cDNA molecules, individually, were tagged with unique molecular identifiers. Each CDR3 protein is one row after TCRdb ran MiXCR on the 5' RACE reads. The table lists about 42,000 distinct CDR3 sequences, around 6.8% of them singletons. Sample: whole blood. The sequence was collected from an adult who was a healthcare worker with PCR-confirmed SARS-CoV-2 infection or an uninfected control (not recorded which). V is TRBV2 and J is TRBJ1-4; D is ambiguous. The CDR3 loop reads CASRLTDRNEKLFF. The CDR3 region has the DNA TGTGCCAGCAGACTGACGGACCGTAATGAAAAACTGTTTTTT.